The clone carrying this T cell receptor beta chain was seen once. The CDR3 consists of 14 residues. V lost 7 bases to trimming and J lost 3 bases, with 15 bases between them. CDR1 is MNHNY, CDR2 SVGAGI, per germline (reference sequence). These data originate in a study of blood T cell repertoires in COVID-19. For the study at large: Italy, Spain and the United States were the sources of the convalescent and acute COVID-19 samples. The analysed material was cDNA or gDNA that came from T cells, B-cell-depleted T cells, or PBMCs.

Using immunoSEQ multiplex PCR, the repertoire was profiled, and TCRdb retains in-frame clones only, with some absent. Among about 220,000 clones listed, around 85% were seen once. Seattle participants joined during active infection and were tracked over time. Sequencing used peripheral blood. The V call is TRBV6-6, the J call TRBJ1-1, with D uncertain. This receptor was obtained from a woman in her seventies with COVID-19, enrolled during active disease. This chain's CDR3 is CASTTRSGDTEAFF. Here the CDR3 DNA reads TGTGCCAGCACCACGAGGAGCGGGGACACTGAAGCTTTCTTT.